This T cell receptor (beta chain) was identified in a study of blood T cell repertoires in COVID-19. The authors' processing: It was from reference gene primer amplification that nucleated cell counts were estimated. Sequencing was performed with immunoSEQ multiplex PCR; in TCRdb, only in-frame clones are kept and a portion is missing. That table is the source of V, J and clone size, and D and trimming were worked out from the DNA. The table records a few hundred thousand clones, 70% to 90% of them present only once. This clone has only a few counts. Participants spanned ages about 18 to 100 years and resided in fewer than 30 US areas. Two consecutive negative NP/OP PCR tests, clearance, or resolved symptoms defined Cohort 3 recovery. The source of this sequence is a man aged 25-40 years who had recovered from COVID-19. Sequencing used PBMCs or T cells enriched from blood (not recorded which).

The CDR3 DNA reads TGTGCCATCAGTGAGTCACGGAGTAGCAATCAGCCCCAGCATTTT. This codes for CAISESRSSNQPQHF. The rearrangement links TRBV10-3 to TRBJ1-5; D not resolved. The CDR3 contains 15 residues. Looked up from germline, CDR1 is ENHRY and CDR2 is SYGVKD. The V and J ends lost 0 bases and 0 bases respectively, with 6 bases between them.